Listed here are 9 T cell receptor beta chains from one sample, sequenced in a study of T cell changes during pregnancy in multiple sclerosis. Libraries were prepared by immunoSEQ multiplex PCR; TCRdb keeps only in-frame clonotypes and omits some of them. This sample carries over 45,000 clones, almost 90% of them seen once, and the ten largest clones take 1.5%. The sample here was peripheral blood, taken in the first trimester of pregnancy. The receptors stem from a female donor in good health, enrolled as a control in a pregnancy study.

The chain employs TRBV19 and TRBJ2-3; D gene ambiguous. Per the germline V gene, CDR1 is LNHDA and CDR2 is SQIVND (reference sequence). Trimming cost V 9 bases and J 1 base, with 17 bases left between them. The CDR3 has 15 residues. The CDR3 protein is CARTGPIQGTDTQYF. The CDR3 coding sequence is TGTGCCAGGACTGGCCCAATACAAGGCACAGATACGCAGTATTTT. Full variable domain (remainder filled in from reference TRBV19 and TRBJ2-3): DGGITQSPKYLFRKEGQNVTLSCEQNLNHDAMYWYRQDPGQGLRLIYYSQIVNDFQKGDIAEGYSVSREKKESFPLTVTSAQKNPTAFYLCARTGPIQGTDTQYFGPGTRLTVL.

Points on this clone: The junction differs from germline at one of its ends, possibly a read error. The chain joins TRBV6-5 to TRBJ1-6; 8 bases line up with TRBD1. The CDR3 sequence is 15 residues long. Germline CDR1 and CDR2: MNHEY and SVGAGI. Here the CDR3 reads CASSYSGQVNSPLHF. The CDR3 bases are TGTGCCAGCAGCTACTCGGGACAGGTGAATTCACCCCTCCACTTT.

The chain joins TRBV5-1 to TRBJ2-1, with D possibly being TRBD2 (5 bases). Germline CDR1 is SGHRS and CDR2 is YFSETQ. The V end lost 0 bases, the J end lost 0 bases, and 10 bases lay between the germline ends. The CDR3 sequence is 16 residues long. The CDR3 region is CASSLGPGSSYNEQFF. The DNA for the CDR3 is TGCGCCAGCAGCTTGGGACCGGGGAGCTCCTACAATGAGCAGTTCTTC.

The chain links TRBV4-1 to TRBJ2-1; 10 nucleotides match TRBD2. Germline V lookup: CDR1 MGHRA, CDR2 YSYEKL. The CDR3 is 16 residues long. J gave up 6 bases and V 1 base, and 6 bases lay outside the gene matches. The CDR3 bases are TGCGCCAGCAGCCAAGGCAGCGGGGGGGCCCGCAATGAGCAGTTCTTC. This codes for CASSQGSGGARNEQFF.

The J gene is TRBJ2-2, the V gene TRBV9, with 10 nucleotides matching TRBD1. The CDR3 has 15 residues. Trimming took 3 bases from V and 6 from J; bases not matched to a gene: 5. In germline, CDR1 is SGDLS, CDR2 YYNGEE. CDR3: CASSGTGGLPGELFF. The CDR3 DNA reads TGTGCCAGCAGCGGGACAGGGGGTCTTCCCGGGGAGCTGTTTTTT.

This clone was recorded once. The chain uses TRBV27 and TRBJ2-1; D gene ambiguous. CDR1 and CDR2 (germline): MNHEY, SMNVEV (reference sequence). Trimming pared 2 bases from V and 2 bases from J, leaving 7 bases between. This CDR3 region has 14 residues. CDR3 amino acids: CASSLGRAYNEQFF. Written as DNA, the CDR3 is TGTGCCAGCAGTTTAGGTCGGGCCTACAATGAGCAGTTCTTC.

The rearrangement links TRBV6-6 to TRBJ2-5; 8 nucleotides line up with TRBD1. Trimming took 6 bases from V and 1 from J; bases not matched to a gene: 7. CDR1 MNHNY and CDR2 SVGAGI come from the germline V gene (reference sequence). The CDR3 totals 15 residues. As DNA, the CDR3 is TGTGCCAGCAGGACAGGGGCGGCAGCCCAAGAGACCCAGTACTTC. Residues: CASRTGAAAQETQYF.

This sequence joins TRBV30 and TRBJ1-2, with 9 nucleotides matching TRBD1. This CDR3 contains 14 residues. Germline V gene data show CDR1 as GTSNPN and CDR2 as SVGIG (reference sequence). V lost 0 bases to trimming and J lost 4 bases; unmatched junction nucleotides: 3. This CDR3 reads CAWSVQGASYGYTF. CDR3 bases: TGTGCCTGGAGTGTACAGGGGGCCAGCTATGGCTACACCTTC.

This chain uses TRBV11-2 with TRBJ1-6, with 7 bases aligning to TRBD1. V lost 5 bases, J lost 10 bases, and 8 bases stayed unmatched. The CDR3 extends over 14 amino acids. Germline lookup yields CDR1 SGHAT and CDR2 FQNNGV. The CDR3 nucleotides are TGTGCCAGCAGCCCAGACAGGGTTGACTCACCCCTCCACTTT. Amino acids: CASSPDRVDSPLHF.